The T cell receptor (beta chain) described here comes from a study of T cells in Graves' hyperthyroidism and ophthalmopathy. The TCR beta CDR3 regions underwent amplification using RNA transcripts as the source. The study used the HTBI primer set for a first-round RT-PCR of the TCR CDR3. TCRdb re-derived calls from the multiplex PCR reads in MiXCR, one entry per CDR3 protein. The sample has approximately 520,000 distinct CDR3 sequences; around 21% are singletons. This clonotype was seen ten or more times. The germline gives CDR1 DFQATT, CDR2 SNEGSKA (reference sequence). The CDR3 loop spans 13 amino acids. V was cut by 1 base and J by 4 bases, with 10 bases left in between.

The receptor was isolated from a man younger than 30 with Graves' hyperthyroidism. The chain uses TRBV20-1 and TRBJ1-2; maybe TRBD1 (5 bases). Sequenced material: blood. CDR3 DNA sequence: TGCAGTGCTAGAGGGGGGTCCGGCTATGGCTACACCTTC. Amino acid sequence: CSARGGSGYGYTF.